Listed here are 28 T cell receptor beta chains from one sample, sequenced in a study of shared clonotypes between healthy human individuals. Profiling relied on immunoSEQ multiplex PCR, and the TCRdb table lists in-frame clones only, not all of them. The top ten hold about 0.45% of the sample, which has 1.5 million to 1.9 million clones, approximately 98% seen once. The specimen was naive CD4+ T cells sorted from blood. Subset defined: CD45RA+ positively selected. The source is a man aged 30-40 years in good health.

This chain uses TRBV10-3 with TRBJ1-4; D not certain. V gave up 3 bases and J gave up 7 bases, with 12 bases separating them. Germline CDR1 is ENHRY and CDR2 is SYGVKD. This CDR3 spans 14 amino acids. For the CDR3, the DNA is TGTGCCATCAGTGATTTAGGATTGGGTGAAAAACTGTTTTTT. Translated, it gives CAISDLGLGEKLFF.

This chain's CDR3 is CASSLSMTGFDTQYF. The CDR3 DNA is TGTGCCAGCAGTTTATCGATGACAGGGTTTGATACGCAGTATTTT. The rearrangement joins TRBV27 to TRBJ2-3, with 7 bases lining up with TRBD1. V lost 0 bases to trimming and J lost 6 bases; unmatched junction nucleotides: 6. This CDR3 has 15 amino acids. CDR1 is MNHEY, CDR2 SMNVEV, per germline (reference sequence).

The chain combines TRBV9 with TRBJ2-2; D remains ambiguous. The germline V gene has CDR1 SGDLS and CDR2 YYNGEE. The V end was cut by 0 bases, the J end by 3 bases, with 9 bases between. The CDR3 is 15 residues long. CDR3 protein: CASSVVGSDTGELFF. The CDR3 bases are TGTGCCAGCAGCGTAGTAGGGTCGGACACCGGGGAGCTGTTTTTT.

The chain links TRBV28 to TRBJ2-1; 8 bases line up with TRBD1. V dropped 5 bases and J dropped 5; count of bases not matched to a gene: 8. CDR3 size: 15 residues. The V gene's germline CDR1 is MDHEN and CDR2 SYDVKM. In DNA, the CDR3 is TGTGCCAGCAGTCCTCCGGGACAGGTCCACAATGAGCAGTTCTTC. Its translation: CASSPPGQVHNEQFF.

This chain joins TRBV28 and TRBJ2-2, with 10 bases lining up with TRBD2. Germline CDR1 MDHEN, CDR2 SYDVKM. V was clipped by 2 bases and J by 4 bases; unmatched bases: 7. The CDR3 has 17 amino acids. CDR3 in DNA: TGTGCCAGCAGTTTAACTTTAAGCGGGAGGGCCACCGGGGAGCTGTTTTTT. It yields the protein CASSLTLSGRATGELFF.

The chain recombines TRBV20-1 with TRBJ1-3, with no clear D. The CDR3 spans 11 residues. The V end was cut by 3 bases, the J end by 6 bases, with 6 bases between. Germline V lookup: CDR1 DFQATT, CDR2 SNEGSKA (reference sequence). The CDR3 sequence is CSASFENTIYF. DNA for the CDR3: TGCAGTGCTAGTTTCGAAAACACCATATATTTT.

The chain's CDR3 is CASSSLRGQGAGNQPQHF. As DNA, the CDR3 is TGTGCCAGCAGCAGCCTCCGAGGACAGGGGGCAGGGAATCAGCCCCAGCATTTT. The chain links TRBV7-9 to TRBJ1-5, with 11 bases lining up with TRBD1. In germline, CDR1 is SEHNR, CDR2 FQNEAQ (reference sequence). The CDR3 extends over 18 amino acids. The junction had 13 bases not matched to a gene; V was cut back by 5 bases and J by 4 bases. Combining the CDR3 with reference TRBV7-9 and TRBJ1-5 gives the whole variable domain DTGVSQNPRHKITKRGQNVTFRCDPISEHNRLYWYRQTLGQGPEFLTYFQNEAQLEKSRLLSDRFSAERPKGSFSTLEIQRTEQGDSAMYLCASSSLRGQGAGNQPQHFGDGTRLSIL.

For this clone: The identical CDR3 is also encoded by other nucleotide sequences in the sample. V usage is TRBV19 and J usage is TRBJ2-7, with D perhaps assigned TRBD1 or TRBD2 (5 bases each). Trimming removed 3 bases from V and 4 bases from J, with 13 bases in between. The CDR3 runs to 14 residues. Germline CDR1 and CDR2: LNHDA and SQIVND (reference sequence). CDR3 sequence: CASSIPGGGYEQYF. CDR3 bases: TGTGCCAGTAGTATCCCCGGTGGGGGTTACGAGCAGTACTTC. Together with reference TRBV19 and TRBJ2-7, the CDR3 gives the full variable domain: DGGITQSPKYLFRKEGQNVTLSCEQNLNHDAMYWYRQDPGQGLRLIYYSQIVNDFQKGDIAEGYSVSREKKESFPLTVTSAQKNPTAFYLCASSIPGGGYEQYFGPGTRLTVT.

The rearrangement uses TRBV2 and TRBJ2-2; 9 nucleotides line up with TRBD2. With 2 bases clipped from V and 6 bases from J, the junction kept 7 bases outside the gene matches. The CDR3 length is 16 residues. Germline loops: CDR1 SNHLY, CDR2 FYNNEI. The CDR3 sequence is CASSEYQIAGAGELFF. The CDR3 DNA reads TGTGCCAGCAGTGAATACCAGATAGCGGGAGCCGGGGAGCTGTTTTTT.

This chain links TRBV28 with TRBJ2-1; D is tentatively TRBD1 or TRBD2 (5 bases each). CDR1 and CDR2 (germline): MDHEN, SYDVKM. V gave up 7 bases and J gave up 3 bases, with 13 bases separating them. This CDR3 region has 14 residues. This CDR3 is CASNPGTIYNEQFF. CDR3 coding DNA: TGTGCCAGCAATCCCGGGACGATCTACAATGAGCAGTTCTTC.

This clone has a handful of counts. The chain combines TRBV7-9 with TRBJ1-1; TRBD1 might be the D (6 bases). Per germline, CDR1 SEHNR and CDR2 FQNEAQ (reference sequence). The CDR3 is 13 residues long. V was pared by 5 bases and J by 8 bases, with 15 bases between. In DNA, the CDR3 is TGTGCCAGCAGCACTCGTTCGACAGGCGAAGCTTTCTTT. Its translation is CASSTRSTGEAFF. Drawing the rest from reference TRBV7-9 and TRBJ1-1, the complete variable domain is DTGVSQNPRHKITKRGQNVTFRCDPISEHNRLYWYRQTLGQGPEFLTYFQNEAQLEKSRLLSDRFSAERPKGSFSTLEIQRTEQGDSAMYLCASSTRSTGEAFFGQGTRLTVV.

The chain combines TRBV27 with TRBJ2-5; TRBD1 aligns across 8 bases. Germline lookup yields CDR1 MNHEY and CDR2 SMNVEV (reference sequence). Losses at the gene ends were 4 bases for V and 3 bases for J; bases not matched to a gene: 7. CDR3 length: 15 amino acids. This CDR3 is CASSSITGGKETQYF. CDR3 DNA: TGTGCCAGCAGTTCCATAACAGGGGGGAAAGAGACCCAGTACTTC.

CDR3 sequence reads: CASSLERGEQYF. The CDR3 DNA sequence: TGTGCCAGCTCATTGGAGAGGGGTGAGCAGTACTTC. The chain couples TRBV18 to TRBJ2-7, with D possibly called TRBD1 or TRBD2 (5 bases each). CDR3 size: 12 residues. Germline values: CDR1 KGHSH, CDR2 LQKENI. With 5 bases removed from V and 7 bases from J, the gap between germline ends came to 12 bases.

As regards this clone: Other DNA sequences in this sample translate to the same CDR3. V and J are TRBV5-1 and TRBJ2-3, with no clear D. The V gene lost 0 bases and the J gene lost 3 bases, with 5 bases spanning the gap. The CDR3 consists of 13 residues. Germline V gene data show CDR1 as SGHRS and CDR2 as YFSETQ. The CDR3 region has the DNA TGCGCCAGCAGCTTGGAAGTAACAGATACGCAGTATTTT. Amino acids: CASSLEVTDTQYF. Full variable domain (outside the CDR3, taken from reference TRBV5-1 and TRBJ2-3): KAGVTQTPRYLIKTRGQQVTLSCSPISGHRSVSWYQQTPGQGLQFLFEYFSETQRNKGNFPGRFSGRQFSNSRSEMNVSTLELGDSALYLCASSLEVTDTQYFGPGTRLTVL.

The chain employs TRBV6-1 and TRBJ2-7, with D tentatively TRBD2 (5 bases). Trimming took off 6 bases at V and 2 bases at J, with 11 bases between the two ends. CDR3 length: 13 residues. The germline V gene has CDR1 MNHNS and CDR2 SASEGT. CDR3 protein: CASSESGPYEQYF. The CDR3 region has the DNA TGTGCCAGCAGCGAGAGCGGTCCCTACGAGCAGTACTTC.

The chain recombines TRBV7-2 with TRBJ2-3; weak D call: TRBD2 (6 bases). The V gene lost 1 base and the J gene lost 6 bases, with 11 bases spanning the gap. CDR3 length: 14 residues. In germline, CDR1 is SGHTA, CDR2 FQGNSA. The CDR3 nucleotides read TGTGCCAGCAGCTTAGATGCGGGGTCGGATACGCAGTATTTT. It encodes CASSLDAGSDTQYF.

This clone was recorded only once. The chain joins TRBV10-3 to TRBJ2-2; TRBD2 matches 7 bases. Germline V gene data show CDR1 as ENHRY and CDR2 as SYGVKD. The CDR3 is 16 amino acids. The ends lost 6 bases at V and 1 base at J; junction bases unmatched: 8. The CDR3 coding sequence is TGTGCCATCAGGCCTTCCAGCGGGAAGAACACCGGGGAGCTGTTTTTT. Amino acids: CAIRPSSGKNTGELFF.

Note on this clone: Other DNA sequences within the sample encode an identical CDR3. The V gene is TRBV7-9, the J gene TRBJ2-7, with D uncertain. The ends were cut back, 5 bases at V and 4 bases at J, with 6 bases in the middle. CDR1 is SEHNR and CDR2 is FQNEAQ in the germline V gene (reference sequence). There are 11 residues in the CDR3. The CDR3: CASSPVYEQYF. CDR3 DNA sequence: TGTGCCAGCAGCCCCGTTTACGAGCAGTACTTC. The entire variable domain, with the rest obtained from reference TRBV7-9 and TRBJ2-7, is as follows: DTGVSQNPRHKITKRGQNVTFRCDPISEHNRLYWYRQTLGQGPEFLTYFQNEAQLEKSRLLSDRFSAERPKGSFSTLEIQRTEQGDSAMYLCASSPVYEQYFGPGTRLTVT.

A note on this clone: Other DNA sequences of this sample code for an identical CDR3. This sequence joins TRBV5-1 and TRBJ2-6, with D possibly called TRBD1 or TRBD2 (6 bases each). Per germline, CDR1 SGHRS and CDR2 YFSETQ. The V end lost 7 bases, the J end lost 2 bases, and 13 bases lay between the germline ends. The CDR3 sequence is 15 residues long. The CDR3, as DNA: TGCGCCAGCGCGGGACAAACTCCTGGGGCCAACGTCCTGACTTTC. This sequence encodes CASAGQTPGANVLTF.

V is TRBV18 and J is TRBJ2-1; a weak D match, TRBD1 (5 bases). The CDR3 covers 16 residues. The germline V gene encodes CDR1 KGHSH and CDR2 LQKENI. Trimming took 3 bases from V and 2 from J, leaving 14 bases between them. The CDR3 DNA reads TGTGCCAGCTCACCGGGGCCTTCGCTGCCCTACAATGAGCAGTTCTTC. Its translation is CASSPGPSLPYNEQFF.

This chain connects TRBV10-2 to TRBJ2-7, with D tentatively TRBD2 (6 bases). This CDR3 has 13 amino acids. Germline values: CDR1 WSHSY, CDR2 SAAADI. With 7 bases removed from V and 3 bases from J, the gap between germline ends came to 13 bases. Here the CDR3 DNA reads TGCGCCAGCACTCCGACTAGTATCTACGAGCAGTACTTC. This sequence encodes CASTPTSIYEQYF.

The rearrangement links TRBV6-4 to TRBJ1-2; the D is unclear. Germline CDR1 reads MRHNA; CDR2 reads SNTAGT. V was clipped by 5 bases and J by 6 bases, with 13 bases between them. The CDR3 runs to 13 residues. In DNA form, the CDR3 reads TGTGCCAGCAGTTCCGGGATGTTTCATGGCTACACCTTC. Its protein product is CASSSGMFHGYTF.

The genes are TRBV5-6 and TRBJ2-3; TRBD2 aligns across 11 bases. The CDR3 totals 15 residues. Looked up from germline, CDR1 is SGHDT and CDR2 is YYEEEE. The J segment lost 5 bases and the V segment lost 7 bases, leaving 9 bases of the junction unmatched. CDR3 nucleotide sequence: TGTGCCAGCTGTTTAGCGGGAGGGCCGAAAGATACGCAGTATTTT. This translates into CASCLAGGPKDTQYF.

V usage is TRBV4-1 and J usage is TRBJ2-6; TRBD1 is a possible D gene (5 bases). Trimming pared 0 bases from V and 0 bases from J, leaving 12 bases between. Germline CDR1 is MGHRA and CDR2 is YSYEKL. The length of the CDR3 is 18 residues. CDR3 residues: CASSQDYQGRSGANVLTF. The CDR3 DNA sequence: TGCGCCAGCAGCCAAGATTATCAGGGTCGCTCTGGGGCCAACGTCCTGACTTTC.

The chain joins TRBV28 to TRBJ2-7, with 11 bases fitting TRBD2. Germline V lookup: CDR1 MDHEN, CDR2 SYDVKM. V shed 5 bases and J 0 bases; nucleotides not matched to a gene: 15. The CDR3 loop spans 19 amino acids. CDR3 in amino acids: CASSHRLAGFLGGSYEQYF. In DNA form, the CDR3 reads TGTGCCAGCAGTCATCGACTAGCGGGATTCTTAGGGGGCTCCTACGAGCAGTACTTC.

This clone was counted a single time. The chain couples TRBV29-1 to TRBJ2-1; D may be TRBD2 (5 bases). This CDR3 is 12 amino acids long. Per germline, CDR1 SQVTM and CDR2 ANQGSEA. V was pared by 5 bases and J by 9 bases, with 14 bases between. For the CDR3, the DNA is TGCAGCGTTCGCGAGGGTTCACGTGAGCAGTTCTTC. This encodes CSVREGSREQFF.

DNA for the CDR3: TGTGCCAGCAGCCACCGGACTAGCGGGGGAAACACCGGGGAGCTGTTTTTT. Residues: CASSHRTSGGNTGELFF. The V gene is TRBV4-2, the J gene TRBJ2-2; 13 bases agree with TRBD2. The CDR3 is 17 residues long. The germline gives CDR1 LGHNA, CDR2 YNFKEQ. Germline trimming cut 3 bases from V and 2 bases from J; bases unmatched to any gene: 3.

Worth noting for this clone: One end of the junction is discordant with germline, which a read error may explain. The CDR3 region has the DNA TGTGCTAGCAGCGCCAGCCCCCGGGGGGGAGCGCAGAACACCGGGGAGCTGTTTTTT. It encodes CASSASPRGGAQNTGELFF. The V and J genes are TRBV7-7 and TRBJ2-2; 8 positions match TRBD2. The germline gives CDR1 SSHAT, CDR2 FNYEAQ (reference sequence). The CDR3 has 19 amino acids.